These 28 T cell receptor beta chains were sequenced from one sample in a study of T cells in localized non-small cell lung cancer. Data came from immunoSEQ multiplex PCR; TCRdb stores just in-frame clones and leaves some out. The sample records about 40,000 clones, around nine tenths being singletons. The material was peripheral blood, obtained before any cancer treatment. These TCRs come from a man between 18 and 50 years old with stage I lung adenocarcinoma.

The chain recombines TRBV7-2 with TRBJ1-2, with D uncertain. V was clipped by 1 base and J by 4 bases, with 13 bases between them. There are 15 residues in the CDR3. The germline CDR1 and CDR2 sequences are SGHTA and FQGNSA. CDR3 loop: CASSLVGNLGYGYTF. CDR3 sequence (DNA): TGTGCCAGCAGCTTAGTCGGGAATTTGGGCTATGGCTACACCTTC.

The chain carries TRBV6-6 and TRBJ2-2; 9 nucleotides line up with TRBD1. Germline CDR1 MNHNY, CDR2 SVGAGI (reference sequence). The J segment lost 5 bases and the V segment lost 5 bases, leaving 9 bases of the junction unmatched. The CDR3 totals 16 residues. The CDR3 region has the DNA TGTGCCAGCAGTGCTACCGGGACAGGGCCTACCGGGGAGCTGTTTTTT. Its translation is CASSATGTGPTGELFF.

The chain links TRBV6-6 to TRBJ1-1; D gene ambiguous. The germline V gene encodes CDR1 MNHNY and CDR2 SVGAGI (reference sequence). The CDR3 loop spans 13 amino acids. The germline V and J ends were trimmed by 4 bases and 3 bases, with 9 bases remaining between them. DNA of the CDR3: TGTGCCAGCAGTTCAACAAGGTACACTGAAGCTTTCTTT. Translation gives CASSSTRYTEAFF.

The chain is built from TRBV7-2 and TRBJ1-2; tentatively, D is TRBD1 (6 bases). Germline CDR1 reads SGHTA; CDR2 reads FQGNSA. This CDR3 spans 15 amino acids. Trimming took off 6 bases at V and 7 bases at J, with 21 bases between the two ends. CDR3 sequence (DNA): TGTGCCAGCAGACCTAAACAGGGTCCCGGTCGTGGCTACACCTTC. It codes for CASRPKQGPGRGYTF.

CDR3 loop: CASSLEPDNEQFF. The CDR3 DNA is TGTGCCAGCAGCTTAGAACCGGACAATGAGCAGTTCTTC. V is TRBV7-2 and J is TRBJ2-1; D unclear. This CDR3 is built from 13 residues. CDR1 is SGHTA, CDR2 FQGNSA, per germline. V was pared by 1 base and J by 5 bases, with 6 bases between. Combining the CDR3 with reference TRBV7-2 and TRBJ2-1 gives the whole variable domain GAGVSQSPSNKVTEKGKDVELRCDPISGHTALYWYRQSLGQGLEFLIYFQGNSAPDKSGLPSDRFSAERTGGSVSTLTIQRTQQEDSAVYLCASSLEPDNEQFFGPGTRLTVL.

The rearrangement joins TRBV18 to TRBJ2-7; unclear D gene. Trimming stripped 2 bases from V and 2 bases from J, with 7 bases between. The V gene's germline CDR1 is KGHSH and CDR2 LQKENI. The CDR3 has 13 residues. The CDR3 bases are TGTGCCAGCTCACCATCGCGAACCTACGAGCAGTACTTC. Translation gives CASSPSRTYEQYF.

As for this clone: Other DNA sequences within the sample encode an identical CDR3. The CDR3 DNA reads as TGTGCCAGCAGTGAGAGACAGGGAGGTGATCAGCCCCAGCATTTT. This encodes CASSERQGGDQPQHF. V and J are TRBV6-1 and TRBJ1-5; 7 bases line up with TRBD1. After removal of 3 bases from V and 5 bases from J, the junction contained 7 bases not matched to a gene. The CDR3 extends over 15 amino acids. Germline V gives CDR1 MNHNS, CDR2 SASEGT.

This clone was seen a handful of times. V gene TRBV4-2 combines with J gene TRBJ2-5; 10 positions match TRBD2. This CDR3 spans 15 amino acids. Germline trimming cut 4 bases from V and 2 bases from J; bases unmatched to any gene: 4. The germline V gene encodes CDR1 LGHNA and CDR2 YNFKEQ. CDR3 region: CASSPLAGAQETQYF. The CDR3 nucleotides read TGTGCCAGCAGCCCTCTAGCGGGGGCGCAAGAGACCCAGTACTTC.

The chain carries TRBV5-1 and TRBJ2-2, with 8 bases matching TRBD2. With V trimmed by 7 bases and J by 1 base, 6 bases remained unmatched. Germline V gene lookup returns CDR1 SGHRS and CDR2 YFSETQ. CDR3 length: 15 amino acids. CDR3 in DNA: TGCGCCAGCCGTTCCCTAGCGGGGAACACCGGGGAGCTGTTTTTT. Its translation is CASRSLAGNTGELFF. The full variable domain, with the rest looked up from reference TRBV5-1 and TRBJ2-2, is KAGVTQTPRYLIKTRGQQVTLSCSPISGHRSVSWYQQTPGQGLQFLFEYFSETQRNKGNFPGRFSGRQFSNSRSEMNVSTLELGDSALYLCASRSLAGNTGELFFGEGSRLTVL.

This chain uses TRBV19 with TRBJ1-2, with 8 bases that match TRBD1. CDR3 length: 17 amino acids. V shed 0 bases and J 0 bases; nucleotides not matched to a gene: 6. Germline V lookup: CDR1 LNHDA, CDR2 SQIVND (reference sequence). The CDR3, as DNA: TGTGCCAGTAGTATAGATAAGGGGACAGGAGCTAACTATGGCTACACCTTC. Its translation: CASSIDKGTGANYGYTF.

The CDR3 loop is CATSPGSGNSPLHF. The DNA for the CDR3 is TGTGCCACGTCGCCGGGGTCTGGAAATTCACCCCTCCACTTT. This chain joins TRBV18 and TRBJ1-6; D not certain. Germline V gives CDR1 KGHSH, CDR2 LQKENI. With 10 bases removed from V and 7 bases from J, the gap between germline ends came to 17 bases. The CDR3 runs to 14 residues.

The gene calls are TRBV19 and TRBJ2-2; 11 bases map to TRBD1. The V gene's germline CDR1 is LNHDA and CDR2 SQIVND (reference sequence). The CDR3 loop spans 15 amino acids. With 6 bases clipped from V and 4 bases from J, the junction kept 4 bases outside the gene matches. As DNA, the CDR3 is TGTGCCAGTAGGATGGACAGGGGGCCCACCGGGGAGCTGTTTTTT. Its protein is CASRMDRGPTGELFF. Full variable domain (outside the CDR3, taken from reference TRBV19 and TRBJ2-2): DGGITQSPKYLFRKEGQNVTLSCEQNLNHDAMYWYRQDPGQGLRLIYYSQIVNDFQKGDIAEGYSVSREKKESFPLTVTSAQKNPTAFYLCASRMDRGPTGELFFGEGSRLTVL.

The CDR3 sequence is CASRPTGGNYGYTF. The CDR3 DNA is TGTGCCAGCAGGCCTACCGGGGGTAACTATGGCTACACCTTC. The chain links TRBV7-8 to TRBJ1-2; a weak D match, TRBD1 (5 bases). The CDR3 totals 14 residues. Germline-derived CDR1 and CDR2 are SGHVS and FQNEAQ. V gave up 6 bases and J gave up 1 base, with 12 bases separating them.

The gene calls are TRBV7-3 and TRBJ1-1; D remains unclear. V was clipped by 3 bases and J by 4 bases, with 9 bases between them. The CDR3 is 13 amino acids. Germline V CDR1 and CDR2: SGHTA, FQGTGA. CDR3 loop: CASSLTGSTEAFF. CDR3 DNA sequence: TGTGCCAGCAGCTTGACGGGTAGCACTGAAGCTTTCTTT.

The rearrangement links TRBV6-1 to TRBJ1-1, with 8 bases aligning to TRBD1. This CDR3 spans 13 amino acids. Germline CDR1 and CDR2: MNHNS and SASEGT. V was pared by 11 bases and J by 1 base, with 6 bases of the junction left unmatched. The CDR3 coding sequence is TGTGCCGGTAGACAGGGGAAGAACACTGAAGCTTTCTTT. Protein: CAGRQGKNTEAFF.

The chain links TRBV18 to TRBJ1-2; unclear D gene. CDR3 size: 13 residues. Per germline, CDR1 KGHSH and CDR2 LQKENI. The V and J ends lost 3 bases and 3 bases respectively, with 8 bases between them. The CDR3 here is CASSPSTDYGYTF. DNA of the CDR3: TGTGCCAGCTCACCGTCTACGGACTATGGCTACACCTTC.

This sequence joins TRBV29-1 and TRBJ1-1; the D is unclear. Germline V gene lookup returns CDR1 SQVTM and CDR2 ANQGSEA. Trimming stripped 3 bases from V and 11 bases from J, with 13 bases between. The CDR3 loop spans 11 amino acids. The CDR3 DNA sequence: TGCAGCGTTGACAGGTCTCTCGCGGCTTTCTTT. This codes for CSVDRSLAAFF.

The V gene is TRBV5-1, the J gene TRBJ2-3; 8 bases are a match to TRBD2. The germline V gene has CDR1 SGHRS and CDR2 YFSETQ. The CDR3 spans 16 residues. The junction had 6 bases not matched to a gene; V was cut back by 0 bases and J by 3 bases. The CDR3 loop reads CASSLAVAGGTDTQYF. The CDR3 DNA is TGCGCCAGCAGCTTGGCAGTGGCGGGGGGTACAGATACGCAGTATTTT.

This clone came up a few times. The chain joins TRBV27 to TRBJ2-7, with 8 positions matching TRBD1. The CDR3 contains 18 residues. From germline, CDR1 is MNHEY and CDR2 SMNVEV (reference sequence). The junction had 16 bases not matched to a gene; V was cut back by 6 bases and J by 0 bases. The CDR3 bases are TGTGCCAGCAGGAACACACAAATCGGGACAGGTCGCTCCTACGAGCAGTACTTC. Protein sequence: CASRNTQIGTGRSYEQYF.

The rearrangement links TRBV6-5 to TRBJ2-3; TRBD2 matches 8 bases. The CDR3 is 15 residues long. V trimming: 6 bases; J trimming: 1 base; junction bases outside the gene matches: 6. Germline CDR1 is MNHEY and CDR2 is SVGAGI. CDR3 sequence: CASSGGVSGTDTQYF. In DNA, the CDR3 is TGTGCCAGCAGCGGGGGGGTATCAGGCACAGATACGCAGTATTTT.

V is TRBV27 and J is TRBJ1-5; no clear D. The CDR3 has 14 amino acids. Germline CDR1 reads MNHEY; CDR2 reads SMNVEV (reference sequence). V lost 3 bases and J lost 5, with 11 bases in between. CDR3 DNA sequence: TGTGCCAGCAGTTTGGTCCGGGGTCATCAGCCCCAGCATTTT. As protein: CASSLVRGHQPQHF.

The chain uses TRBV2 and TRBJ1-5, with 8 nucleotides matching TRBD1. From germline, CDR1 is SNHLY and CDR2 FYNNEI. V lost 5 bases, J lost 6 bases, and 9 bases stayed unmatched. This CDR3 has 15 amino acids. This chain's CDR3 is CASSLRTGSGQPQHF. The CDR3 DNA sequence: TGTGCCAGCAGTCTTCGGACAGGGTCGGGTCAGCCCCAGCATTTT.

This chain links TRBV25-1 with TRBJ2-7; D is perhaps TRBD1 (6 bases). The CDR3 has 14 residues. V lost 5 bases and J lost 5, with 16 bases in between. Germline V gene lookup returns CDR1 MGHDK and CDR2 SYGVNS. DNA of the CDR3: TGTGCCAGCAGTAGGGGGTTGCTGATCCACGAGCAGTACTTC. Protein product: CASSRGLLIHEQYF.

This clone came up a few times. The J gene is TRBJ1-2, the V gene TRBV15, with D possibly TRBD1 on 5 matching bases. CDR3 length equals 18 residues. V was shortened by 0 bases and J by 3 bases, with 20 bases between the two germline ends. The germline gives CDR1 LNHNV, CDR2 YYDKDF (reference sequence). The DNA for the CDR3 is TGTGCCACCAGCAGAGAGGCCCCGGGGCAGGCTCGTTACTATGGCTACACCTTC. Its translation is CATSREAPGQARYYGYTF. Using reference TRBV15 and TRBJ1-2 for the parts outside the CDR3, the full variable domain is DAMVIQNPRYQVTQFGKPVTLSCSQTLNHNVMYWYQQKSSQAPKLLFHYYDKDFNNEADTPDNFQSRRPNTSFCFLDIRSPGLGDTAMYLCATSREAPGQARYYGYTFGSGTRLTVV.

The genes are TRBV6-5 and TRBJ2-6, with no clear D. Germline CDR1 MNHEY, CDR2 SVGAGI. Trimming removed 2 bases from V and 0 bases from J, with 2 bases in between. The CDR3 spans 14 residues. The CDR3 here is CASSYRSGANVLTF. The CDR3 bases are TGTGCCAGCAGTTACCGCTCTGGGGCCAACGTCCTGACTTTC.

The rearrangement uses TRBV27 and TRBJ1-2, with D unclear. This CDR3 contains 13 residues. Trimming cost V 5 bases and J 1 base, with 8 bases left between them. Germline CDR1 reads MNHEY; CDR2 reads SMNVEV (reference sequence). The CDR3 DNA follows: TGTGCCAGCAGTCCCACTGGTAACTATGGCTACACCTTC. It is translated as CASSPTGNYGYTF.

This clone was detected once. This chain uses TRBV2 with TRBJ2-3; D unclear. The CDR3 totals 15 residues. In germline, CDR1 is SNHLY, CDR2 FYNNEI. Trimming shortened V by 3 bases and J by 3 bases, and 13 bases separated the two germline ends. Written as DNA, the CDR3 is TGTGCCAGCAGTGACCAGCGAAACAATACAGATACGCAGTATTTT. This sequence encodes CASSDQRNNTDTQYF.

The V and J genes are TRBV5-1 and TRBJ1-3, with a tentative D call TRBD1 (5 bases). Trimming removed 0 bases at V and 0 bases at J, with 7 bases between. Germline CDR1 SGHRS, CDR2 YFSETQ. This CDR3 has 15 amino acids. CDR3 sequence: CASSLAGISGNTIYF. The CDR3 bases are TGCGCCAGCAGCTTGGCAGGGATCTCTGGAAACACCATATATTTT. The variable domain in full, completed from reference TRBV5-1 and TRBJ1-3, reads KAGVTQTPRYLIKTRGQQVTLSCSPISGHRSVSWYQQTPGQGLQFLFEYFSETQRNKGNFPGRFSGRQFSNSRSEMNVSTLELGDSALYLCASSLAGISGNTIYFGEGSWLTVV.